Described below is a single TCR beta chain sequence and its context. Its antigen is currently unknown. The germline CDR1 and CDR2 sequences are KGHSH and LQKENI. V was trimmed by 2 bases and J by 2 bases, leaving 12 bases between them. The CDR3 runs 16 residues. Unfractionated PBMC were spiked with known numbers of KT2 clone cells. The cDNA 3' end received a ligated oligonucleotide with a UMI. An equimolar mix of RC1.1 and RC1.2 primed the beta chain across TRBC1 and TRBC2. MiXCR, applied by TCRdb to the UMI-ligation and nested PCR reads, yields one record per CDR3 protein. The table records about 30,000 distinct CDR3 sequences, less than 7.5% of them present only once. These data are taken from a study of quantifying T cell responses using KT2 cells. Study overall: Reverse transcription used primers in the TCR alpha and beta constant regions. Under optimum conditions, T4 ligation efficiency was estimated at more than 10%. The second PCR was a qPCR stopped at a predetermined fluorescence threshold. Study-wide results and limits: Input KT2 cell number predicted KT2 alpha and beta sequence counts linearly over several orders of magnitude.

Sequencing input: PBMCs spiked with cells of the T cell clone KT2. This sequence originates from a human donor. V gene TRBV18 combines with J gene TRBJ2-2; a weak D match, TRBD1 (6 bases). This CDR3 reads CASSPANRANTGELFF. The DNA of the CDR3 is TGTGCCAGCTCACCAGCGAACAGGGCTAACACCGGGGAGCTGTTTTTT.